This T cell receptor beta chain was identified during a study of blood T cell repertoires in COVID-19. Study in general: Material from acute and convalescent COVID-19 was sourced from the United States, Italy and Spain. Sources were T cells, B-cell-depleted T cells, or PBMCs; the material itself was cDNA or gDNA.

The CDR3 is made up of 15 amino acids. Per the study methods: Reference gene primer amplification gave estimated nucleated cell counts. Method: immunoSEQ multiplex PCR; TCRdb's copy keeps in-frame clones and lacks some. V, J and clone size are taken as reported in that table, and D and trimming were inferred from the DNA itself. The sample shows approximately 20,000 clones, around 87% of them seen only once. J is TRBJ2-3 and V is TRBV21-1; the table's D call, TRBD1, has no DNA check behind it. TRBV21-1 is noted as a pseudogene. The sample taken for sequencing was peripheral blood. This TCR derives from a man between 65 and 80 years old with acute or convalescent COVID-19. The CDR3 here is CASSKLGQNTDTQYF. CDR3 DNA sequence: TGTGCCAGCAGCAAATTAGGACAGAACACAGATACGCAGTATTTT.